A selection of T cell receptor beta chains follows, all from one sample in a study of post-analysis software for immune sequencing data. TCRdb re-called the PCR reads through MiXCR, storing one row per CDR3 protein. Of approximately 730,000 distinct CDR3 sequences listed, around 45% are singletons. The sample taken for sequencing was blood. These receptors were taken from a girl aged 10-17 years with multiple sclerosis. Each CDR3 is given with its conserved first and last residue. Each record gives: D gene, V gene, clone size, J gene, CDR3 DNA, CDR3 protein. D genes are given only for firm matches. Only part of the rows carry a size: once, few, many, or a class if the clone is expanded.

.,TRBV7-2,.,TRBJ2-3,TGTGCCAGCAGCTTAGCCTGGACAGACACAGATACGCAGTATTTT,CASSLAWTDTDTQYF
TRBD1,TRBV12-3/TRBV12-4,.,TRBJ1-1,TGTGCCAGCAGTTTAGCCCGGACAGGGCCTGAAGCTTTCTTT,CASSLARTGPEAFF
.,TRBV20-1,.,TRBJ1-5,TGCGGGGTTGGTGGAGGGAAACAGCCCCAGCATTTT,CGVGGGKQPQHF
.,TRBV4-2,.,TRBJ2-2,TGTGCCAGCAGCCCAGCGGACACCGGGGAGCTGTTTTTT,CASSPADTGELFF
.,TRBV20-1,.,TRBJ1-1,TGCAGTGCTCGACCCGACCTGCGGGACACTGAAGCTTTCTTT,CSARPDLRDTEAFF
.,TRBV24-1,few,TRBJ2-1,TGTGCCACCAGTGAAAAACAGGGAGGCTACAATGAGCAGTTCTTC,CATSEKQGGYNEQFF
TRBD1,TRBV6-5,.,TRBJ2-7,TGTGCCAGCAGTTTGACAGGGAACGAGTTAAACGAGCAGTACTTC,CASSLTGNELNEQYF
TRBD2,TRBV20-1,.,TRBJ2-7,TGCAGTGCTATAGGGACTAGCGGGATGAGCTCCTACGAGCAGTACTTC,CSAIGTSGMSSYEQYF
TRBD1,TRBV29-1,.,TRBJ2-4,TGCAGCGCAAAGGACAGGGTGGCCATTCAGTACTTC,CSAKDRVAIQYF
.,TRBV5-1,.,TRBJ1-2,TGCGCCAGCAGCTTGCTTGATGGGACCGCCGACTACACCTTC,CASSLLDGTADYTF
.,TRBV20-1,.,TRBJ2-5,TGCAGTGCACCCGAAGGGGGGAGAAACCAAGAGACCCAGTACTTC,CSAPEGGRNQETQYF
.,TRBV20-1,.,TRBJ2-1,TGCACCATCCCCGGGAATGGGGGGCATGAGCAGTTCTTC,CTIPGNGGHEQFF
TRBD2,TRBV3-1,few,TRBJ2-5,TGTGCCAGCAGCCAAGCACTAGCGGGAGTTTTGCAGTACTTC,CASSQALAGVLQYF
.,TRBV12-3/TRBV12-4,.,TRBJ2-3,TGTGCCAGCACCCTCGCCCCCGGGGTGGTAACCGCAGATACGCAGTATTTT,CASTLAPGVVTADTQYF
.,TRBV6-6,.,TRBJ2-3,TGTGCCAGCAGGCGCGCTAGCACAGATACGCAGTATTTT,CASRRASTDTQYF
TRBD1,TRBV7-9,few,TRBJ1-5,TGTGCCAGCAGCCGTTCACAGGGGTCTGGCCTCCAGCCCCAGCATTTT,CASSRSQGSGLQPQHF